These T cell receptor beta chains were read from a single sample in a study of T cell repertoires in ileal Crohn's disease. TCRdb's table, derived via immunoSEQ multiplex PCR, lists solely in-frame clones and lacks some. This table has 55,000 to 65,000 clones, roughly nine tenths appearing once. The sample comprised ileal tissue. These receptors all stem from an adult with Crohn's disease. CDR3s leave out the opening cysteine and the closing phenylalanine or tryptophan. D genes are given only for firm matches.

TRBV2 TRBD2 ASSEAVPGGLYEQF
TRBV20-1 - SARGRAF
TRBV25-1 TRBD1 ASMTGKEYTGELF
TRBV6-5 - ASSRPVSVGTEAF
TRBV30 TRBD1 AWSGDRNNYGYT
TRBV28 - ASSFRTRNEKLF
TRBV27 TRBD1 ASGTGGQINYGYT
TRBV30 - AWSERKEEQF
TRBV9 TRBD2 ASSVVGSGQEQF
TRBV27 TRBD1 ASRPGQGSNQPQH
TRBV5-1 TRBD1 ASSLATHRGDEAF
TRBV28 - ASSLGGKGYTEAF
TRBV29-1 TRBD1 SVVARGTGNTIY
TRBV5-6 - ASSPDIPHEQF
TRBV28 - ASSLLPDTEAF
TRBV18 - ASSPFEETQY
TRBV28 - ASSIQETQY
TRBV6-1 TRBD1 ASRQGALITDTQY
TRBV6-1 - LTVDWGNSPLH
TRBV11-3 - ASSKRAGNTIY
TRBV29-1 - SGRTQADTQY
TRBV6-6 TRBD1 ASSLTGANTEAF
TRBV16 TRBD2 ASSHNSGREQF
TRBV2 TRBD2 ASRGLAGGTGELF
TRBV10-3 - ALGPAGGGNTIY
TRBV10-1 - ASSRDITGELF
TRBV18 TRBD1 ASSRQGSTGELF
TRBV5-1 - ASSLSLPRILSTDTQY
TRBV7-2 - ASSPNRVSSYGYT
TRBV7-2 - ASSLGGQNTDTQY
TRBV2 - ASSRVQETQY
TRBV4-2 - ASSQVSEGNTIY
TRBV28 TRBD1 ASSPNPGQFEETQY
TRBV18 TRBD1 ASSTDREGYT
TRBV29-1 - SVEMVSDEQF
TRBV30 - AWSRDKNQPQH
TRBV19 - ASSIEPGKAF